Shown below are 27 T cell receptor beta chains from a single sample sequenced in a study of response to subunit inactivated influenza vaccine. MiXCR, applied by TCRdb to the RT-PCR reads, yields one record per CDR3 protein. The sample includes 600,000 to 700,000 distinct CDR3 sequences, roughly 15% of them seen just once. The material was PBMCs from blood, obtained less than 15 days before vaccination. The receptors derive from a man aged 50 to 59 who received an inactivated influenza vaccine.

J is TRBJ2-7 and V is TRBV6-1, with D maybe TRBD2 (5 bases). CDR1 MNHNS and CDR2 SASEGT come from the germline V gene. The CDR3 has 12 amino acids. Between the trimmed V and J ends, which lost 3 bases and 8 bases, there was a span of 11 bases. CDR3 sequence: CASSDDAGKQYF. Written as DNA, the CDR3 is TGTGCCAGCAGTGATGATGCCGGGAAGCAGTACTTC.

This clonotype was recorded a few times. The chain carries TRBV15 and TRBJ2-5, with 10 bases lining up with TRBD2. The germline gives CDR1 LNHNV, CDR2 YYDKDF (reference sequence). Trimming at V came to 2 bases and at J to 3 bases, leaving 9 bases not matched to a gene. This CDR3 is 17 amino acids long. CDR3 in DNA: TGTGCCACCAGCAGATTTCCCGGGACTAGCGAAAAAGAGACCCAGTACTTC. It is translated as CATSRFPGTSEKETQYF.

The V gene is TRBV6-2 or TRBV6-3, the J gene TRBJ2-7; 11 bases map to TRBD2. Germline values: CDR1 MNHEY, CDR2 SVGEGT. The CDR3 contains 17 residues. Losses at the gene ends were 8 bases for V and 6 bases for J; bases not matched to a gene: 18. The chain's CDR3 is CASLRIAGGPGMGEQYF. The CDR3 nucleotides are TGTGCCAGCCTCCGAATAGCGGGAGGGCCTGGTATGGGCGAGCAGTACTTC.

J is TRBJ2-7 and V is TRBV7-9; no clear D gene. With 1 base removed from V and 0 bases from J, the gap between germline ends came to 10 bases. CDR1 is SEHNR and CDR2 is FQNEAQ in the germline V gene (reference sequence). The CDR3 contains 15 residues. CDR3: CASSLGYGNSYEQYF. The CDR3 DNA reads TGTGCCAGCAGCTTAGGTTACGGTAACTCCTACGAGCAGTACTTC.

This clonotype was seen only a few times. V and J are TRBV28 and TRBJ2-4; weak D call: TRBD2 (6 bases). V lost 3 bases and J 1 base, leaving 28 bases between the germline ends. Per germline, CDR1 MDHEN and CDR2 SYDVKM. CDR3 length: 21 residues. The DNA for the CDR3 is TGTGCCAGCAGTTTCGGGTTTCAGGAGGGATTCCTAATTACCGCCAAAAACATTCAGTACTTC. It codes for CASSFGFQEGFLITAKNIQYF.

This clonotype was seen a few times. The V call is TRBV19, the J call TRBJ1-2; no definite D call. Trimming cost V 6 bases and J 8 bases, with 19 bases left between them. CDR1 and CDR2 from the germline V gene are LNHDA and SQIVND (reference sequence). This CDR3 spans 14 amino acids. CDR3 coding DNA: TGTGCCAGTAGAGATCCCCGGTTGCTGGGAGGCTACACCTTC. Translating it yields CASRDPRLLGGYTF.

This rearrangement joins TRBV7-8 to TRBJ2-3, with D perhaps TRBD1 (6 bases). The CDR3 loop spans 16 amino acids. CDR1 SGHVS and CDR2 FQNEAQ come from the germline V gene. The germline V and J ends were trimmed by 5 bases and 0 bases, with 15 bases remaining between them. The DNA for the CDR3 is TGTGCCAGCAGCGCCCCCAGGGGCGTAAGCACAGATACGCAGTATTTT. Protein: CASSAPRGVSTDTQYF.

This clonotype appeared a few times. This CDR3 reads CAGSRDTGELFF. CDR3 sequence (DNA): TGTGCGGGGTCGAGGGACACCGGGGAGCTGTTTTTT. The chain joins TRBV10-3 to TRBJ2-2; D is perhaps TRBD2 (5 bases). Germline CDR1 ENHRY, CDR2 SYGVKD. CDR3 length equals 12 residues.

CDR3 DNA: TGTGCCAGCACCCTGGGGACAGGGTCCAATGAGCAGTTCTTC. Amino acid sequence: CASTLGTGSNEQFF. The rearrangement joins TRBV7-8 to TRBJ2-1, with TRBD1 matching over 9 bases. Germline lookup yields CDR1 SGHVS and CDR2 FQNEAQ. V gave up 7 bases and J gave up 6 bases; unmatched junction bases: 7. CDR3 size: 14 residues.

This clonotype was counted between two and nine times. The rearrangement joins TRBV5-8 to TRBJ1-2; 7 nucleotides agree with TRBD1. Germline V gene data show CDR1 as SGHTS and CDR2 as YDEGEE. This CDR3 spans 15 amino acids. The V segment lost 4 bases and the J segment 2 bases; nucleotides outside the gene matches: 8. The CDR3 sequence: CASSPGTVFNYGYTF. As DNA, the CDR3 is TGTGCCAGCAGCCCCGGGACAGTATTCAACTATGGCTACACCTTC.

About this clonotype itself: Since the CDR3 does not end with the conserved phenylalanine or tryptophan, this likely comes from a read error. The chain combines TRBV5-5 with TRBJ2-3; D tentatively reads TRBD1 or TRBD2 (7 bases each). In germline, CDR1 is SGHKS, CDR2 YYEKEE (reference sequence). CDR3 length equals 16 residues. The germline V and J ends were trimmed by 3 bases and 2 bases, with 16 bases remaining between them. CDR3 coding DNA: TGTGCCAGCAGCTCATGGGGGGGACAGTCCACAGATACGCAGTATATT. Protein product: CASSSWGGQSTDTQYI.

Notes on this clonotype: A read error may produce the germline difference seen at one junction end. This chain uses TRBV5-1 with TRBJ2-3, with 11 bases that match TRBD2. The CDR3 extends over 15 amino acids. Germline lookup yields CDR1 SGHRS and CDR2 YFSETQ. The CDR3 nucleotides read TGCGCCAGCAGCTTGGAGGCTAGCGGGGGGATGATCTGCAATTTT. Translated, it gives CASSLEASGGMICNF.

The chain links TRBV6-2 or TRBV6-3 to TRBJ2-2, with a tentative D call TRBD1 (7 bases). This CDR3 comprises 16 residues. Germline V lookup: CDR1 MNHEY, CDR2 SVGEGT. V was clipped by 7 bases and J by 5 bases, with 20 bases between them. CDR3 coding DNA: TGTGCCAGCACCCTACAAGGGGGCCGGGGGACCGGGGAGCTGTTTTTT. The encoded protein is CASTLQGGRGTGELFF.

This clonotype has only a few counts. This chain joins TRBV5-1 and TRBJ2-4; D may be TRBD1 (5 bases). CDR1 and CDR2 from the germline V gene are SGHRS and YFSETQ. This CDR3 spans 14 amino acids. The V end lost 4 bases, the J end lost 7 bases, and 15 bases lay between the germline ends. The CDR3, as DNA: TGCGCCAGCAGCCCCAGGACACAGCCCAACATTCAGTACTTC. Protein sequence: CASSPRTQPNIQYF.

The J gene is TRBJ2-3, the V gene TRBV28; 11 bases line up with TRBD2. There are 15 residues in the CDR3. Per the germline V gene, CDR1 is MDHEN and CDR2 is SYDVKM. V shed 5 bases, J shed 6 bases, and the junction held 7 bases outside the gene matches. CDR3 nucleotide sequence: TGTGCCAGCAGTCGGTTAGCGGGAGGGGTGGATACGCAGTATTTT. Protein sequence: CASSRLAGGVDTQYF.

The chain recombines TRBV29-1 with TRBJ2-1, with D perhaps matching TRBD1 (6 bases). V was pared by 1 base and J by 7 bases, with 17 bases between. Germline lookup yields CDR1 SQVTM and CDR2 ANQGSEA. This CDR3 has 15 residues. As DNA, the CDR3 is TGCAGCGTTGAAGTTCTACCACAGGGAAGGAATGAGCAGTTCTTC. Translation: CSVEVLPQGRNEQFF.

This clonotype was recorded many times. The gene calls are TRBV18 and TRBJ2-7; 7 bases line up with TRBD2. V trimming: 1 base; J trimming: 3 bases; junction bases outside the gene matches: 3. This CDR3 comprises 14 residues. The germline V gene encodes CDR1 KGHSH and CDR2 LQKENI. The CDR3 protein is CASSPQAGSYEQYF. In DNA form, the CDR3 reads TGTGCCAGCTCACCACAAGCGGGAAGCTACGAGCAGTACTTC.

CDR3 in amino acids: CATRDTRSYNEQFF. The CDR3 DNA follows: TGTGCCACCAGGGACACCCGCTCCTACAATGAGCAGTTCTTC. V gene TRBV24-1 combines with J gene TRBJ2-1; D perhaps matches TRBD1 (5 bases). V was clipped by 7 bases and J by 0 bases, with 9 bases between them. The germline V gene has CDR1 KGHDR and CDR2 SFDVKD. The CDR3 totals 14 residues.

This clonotype showed up many times. This chain uses TRBV12-3 or TRBV12-4 with TRBJ2-5, with TRBD2 matching over 11 bases. The CDR3 runs 15 residues. V shed 3 bases and J 5 bases; nucleotides not matched to a gene: 5. The DNA of the CDR3 is TGTGCCAGCAGTTTTACTAGCGGGAGTCATGAGACCCAGTACTTC. It is translated as CASSFTSGSHETQYF.

At least ten counts were recorded for this clonotype. J is TRBJ2-3 and V is TRBV7-2; D is unclear. The CDR3 has 13 amino acids. In germline, CDR1 is SGHTA, CDR2 FQGNSA. The germline V and J ends were trimmed by 2 bases and 5 bases, with 8 bases remaining between them. The CDR3 protein is CASSLLGRDTQYF. Here the CDR3 DNA reads TGTGCCAGCAGCTTACTTGGACGAGATACGCAGTATTTT.

The chain employs TRBV3-1 and TRBJ1-2, with a possible D match to TRBD1 (6 bases). This CDR3 has 14 residues. The germline V and J ends were trimmed by 3 bases and 3 bases, with 11 bases remaining between them. The germline gives CDR1 LGHDT, CDR2 YNNKEL (reference sequence). CDR3 protein: CASSHTGLDYGYTF. For the CDR3, the DNA is TGTGCCAGCAGCCATACAGGGCTGGACTATGGCTACACCTTC.

This clonotype was observed a few times. J is TRBJ2-1 and V is TRBV6-5, with D possibly being TRBD2 (6 bases). CDR3 length: 16 residues. V lost 0 bases to trimming and J lost 8 bases, with 17 bases between them. CDR1 is MNHEY and CDR2 is SVGAGI in the germline V gene. CDR3 amino acids: CASSYSAGVGSHEQFF. Written as DNA, the CDR3 is TGTGCCAGCAGTTACTCAGCGGGCGTTGGATCTCATGAGCAGTTCTTC.

The genes are TRBV6-2 or TRBV6-3 and TRBJ2-7, with 9 bases matching TRBD2. Per germline, CDR1 MNHEY and CDR2 SVGEGT. CDR3 length equals 15 residues. The J segment lost 0 bases and the V segment lost 5 bases, leaving 5 bases of the junction unmatched. CDR3 in amino acids: CASSTHSGSSYEQYF. CDR3 nucleotide sequence: TGTGCCAGCAGTACCCATAGCGGGAGCTCCTACGAGCAGTACTTC.

In this sample, this clonotype turned up many times. The chain is built from TRBV12-3 or TRBV12-4 and TRBJ1-1; D uncertain. The CDR3 has 13 amino acids. V was trimmed by 6 bases and J by 5 bases, leaving 13 bases between them. The CDR3 region has the DNA TGTGCCAGCAGGTTCTCGGACGGGACTGAAGCTTTCTTT. Translation: CASRFSDGTEAFF.

Many counts were recorded for this clonotype. The chain is built from TRBV9 and TRBJ2-7; 9 bases line up with TRBD2. Germline trimming cut 0 bases from V and 2 bases from J; bases unmatched to any gene: 3. Germline V gene lookup returns CDR1 SGDLS and CDR2 YYNGEE. The CDR3 runs 15 residues. CDR3 residues: CASSVEASGTYEQYF. For the CDR3, the DNA is TGTGCCAGCAGCGTAGAGGCTAGCGGGACCTACGAGCAGTACTTC.

J is TRBJ2-1 and V is TRBV4-3; TRBD2 matches at 13 bases. Germline CDR1 and CDR2: LGHNA and YSLEER. CDR3 size: 17 residues. J gave up 2 bases and V 4 bases, and 5 bases lay outside the gene matches. The CDR3 bases are TGCGCCAGCAGCCCTAGGACTAGCGGGGGCCCCTACAATGAGCAGTTCTTC. Protein: CASSPRTSGGPYNEQFF.

This clonotype was counted only a few times. The chain carries TRBV2 and TRBJ2-1; 11 nucleotides match TRBD2. This CDR3 region has 15 residues. CDR1 and CDR2 from the germline V gene are SNHLY and FYNNEI. Germline trimming cut 6 bases from V and 4 bases from J; bases unmatched to any gene: 5. The CDR3 DNA sequence: TGTGCCAGCAGCACGACTAGCGGGGTTTACAATGAGCAGTTCTTC. It specifies CASSTTSGVYNEQFF.